These 12 T cell receptor beta chains share one sample of origin, sequenced in a study of blood T cell repertoires in COVID-19 (dated by TCRdb to about 2020). Receptor amplification or capture employed the immunoSEQ multiplex PCR assay. TCRdb stores this immuneACCESS table with in-frame sequences only. Part of the clones is absent; in the studies checked, under half of the shortfall reflects unresolved V genes, and no reason is known for the rest. This sample is represented by a few hundred thousand clones; around 87% of them were singletons. Of the sample, about 7.8% falls within the top ten clones. The sample comprised peripheral blood. Source of these receptors: a woman in her forties or fifties who had recovered from COVID-19.

The chain combines TRBV18 with TRBJ1-2; TRBD1 aligns across 7 bases. The V and J ends lost 3 bases and 4 bases, in that order; junction bases with no gene match: 5. The CDR3 totals 14 residues. The germline V gene encodes CDR1 KGHSH and CDR2 LQKENI. As DNA, the CDR3 is TGTGCCAGCTCACCGTACCGGGACAGCTATGGCTACACCTTC. Translating gives CASSPYRDSYGYTF. The whole variable domain, filled in from reference TRBV18 and TRBJ1-2, reads NAGVMQNPRHLVRRRGQEARLRCSPMKGHSHVYWYRQLPEEGLKFMVYLQKENIIDESGMPKERFSAEFPKEGPSILRIQQVVRGDSAAYFCASSPYRDSYGYTFGSGTRLTVV.

The rearrangement uses TRBV28 and TRBJ2-5; 7 bases fit TRBD1. The CDR3 contains 15 residues. The V and J ends lost 5 bases and 4 bases, in that order; junction bases with no gene match: 10. CDR1 is MDHEN and CDR2 is SYDVKM in the germline V gene. CDR3 sequence (DNA): TGTGCCAGCAGTCCGCTCGACAGGGTAGGAGAGACCCAGTACTTC. It codes for CASSPLDRVGETQYF.

This chain links TRBV28 with TRBJ2-1; D is ambiguous. Germline CDR1 and CDR2: MDHEN and SYDVKM. The CDR3 is made up of 14 amino acids. V gave up 6 bases and J gave up 8 bases, with 17 bases separating them. For the CDR3, the DNA is TGTGCCAGCAGCCTCACCCCCCCGCGCGATGAGCAGTTCTTC. This gives the protein CASSLTPPRDEQFF.

The genes are TRBV11-3 and TRBJ2-1; TRBD2 might be the D (7 bases). Per germline, CDR1 SGHNT and CDR2 YENEEA. This CDR3 spans 14 amino acids. The V and J ends lost 1 base and 7 bases respectively, with 11 bases between them. CDR3 sequence: CASSLGRGANEQFF. The CDR3 DNA sequence: TGTGCCAGCAGCTTAGGTCGGGGGGCAAATGAGCAGTTCTTC.

The chain carries TRBV10-3 and TRBJ2-1, with TRBD2 identical over 7 bases. J gave up 5 bases and V 9 bases, and 10 bases lay outside the gene matches. CDR1 ENHRY and CDR2 SYGVKD come from the germline V gene. The length of the CDR3 is 14 residues. CDR3 nucleotides: TGTGCCATTGGGGCGGGGGTTCTGAACAATGAGCAGTTCTTC. It codes for CAIGAGVLNNEQFF.

The chain uses TRBV4-3 and TRBJ2-1; maybe TRBD1 (7 bases). The V end was cut by 1 base, the J end by 3 bases, with 10 bases between. This CDR3 is built from 15 residues. Looked up from germline, CDR1 is LGHNA and CDR2 is YSLEER. CDR3 sequence reads: CASSQGQGGYNEQFF. For the CDR3, the DNA is TGCGCCAGCAGCCAAGGCCAGGGGGGCTACAATGAGCAGTTCTTC.

This chain uses TRBV2 with TRBJ1-1; D unclear. V lost 3 bases, J lost 5 bases, and 13 bases lay in between. The CDR3 length is 14 residues. Germline CDR1 reads SNHLY; CDR2 reads FYNNEI. CDR3 bases: TGTGCCAGCAGTGAGGCAGGCCGGGGTACTGAAGCTTTCTTT. Translated, it gives CASSEAGRGTEAFF.

The chain couples TRBV28 to TRBJ1-2; 7 bases are shared with TRBD1. V gave up 2 bases and J gave up 8 bases; unmatched junction bases: 14. Germline V gives CDR1 MDHEN, CDR2 SYDVKM. The CDR3 spans 16 residues. CDR3: CASSLGGSGGRLGYTF. The CDR3 coding sequence is TGTGCCAGCAGTTTAGGGGGGTCAGGGGGTCGATTGGGCTACACCTTC.

V and J are TRBV7-2 and TRBJ1-5, with D unresolved. This CDR3 has 16 amino acids. Per the germline V gene, CDR1 is SGHTA and CDR2 is FQGNSA. Trimming removed 5 bases at V and 4 bases at J, with 18 bases between. In DNA, the CDR3 is TGTGCCAGCAGCGAGGGTGGATGGTACCCAAATCAGCCCCAGCATTTT. Translation: CASSEGGWYPNQPQHF.

The chain links TRBV6-5 to TRBJ1-1, with D uncertain. V was cut by 2 bases and J by 1 base, with 8 bases left in between. Germline V gives CDR1 MNHEY, CDR2 SVGAGI. The CDR3 spans 14 residues. CDR3 amino acids: CASSYVGGNTEAFF. The CDR3 bases are TGTGCCAGCAGTTACGTTGGCGGGAACACTGAAGCTTTCTTT.

CDR3 in amino acids: CASSTRRDRGRDEQFF. The CDR3 bases are TGTGCCAGTAGTACCCGTCGCGACAGGGGAAGGGATGAGCAGTTCTTC. The gene calls are TRBV19 and TRBJ2-1, with 8 bases lining up with TRBD1. The CDR3 contains 16 residues. The germline gives CDR1 LNHDA, CDR2 SQIVND (reference sequence). The J segment lost 8 bases and the V segment lost 4 bases, leaving 13 bases of the junction unmatched.

The V and J genes are TRBV5-5 and TRBJ1-2, with a weak D call TRBD1 (5 bases). The CDR3 consists of 13 residues. Trimming left V 3 bases short and J 4 bases short, with 10 bases between. Germline values: CDR1 SGHKS, CDR2 YYEKEE (reference sequence). This CDR3 reads CASSSTATYGYTF. CDR3 nucleotide sequence: TGTGCCAGCAGCTCGACAGCTACCTATGGCTACACCTTC.